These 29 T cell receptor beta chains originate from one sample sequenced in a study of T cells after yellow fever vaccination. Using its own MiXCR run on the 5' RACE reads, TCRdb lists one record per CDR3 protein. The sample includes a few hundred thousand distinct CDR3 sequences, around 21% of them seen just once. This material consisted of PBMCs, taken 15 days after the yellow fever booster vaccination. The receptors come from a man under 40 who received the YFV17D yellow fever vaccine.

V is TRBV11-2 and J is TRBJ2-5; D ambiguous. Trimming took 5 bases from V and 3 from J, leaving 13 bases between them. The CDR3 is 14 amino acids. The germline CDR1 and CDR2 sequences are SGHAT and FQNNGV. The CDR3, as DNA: TGTGCCAGCAGCCCACTTATCATTAAAGAGACCCAGTACTTC. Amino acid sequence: CASSPLIIKETQYF.

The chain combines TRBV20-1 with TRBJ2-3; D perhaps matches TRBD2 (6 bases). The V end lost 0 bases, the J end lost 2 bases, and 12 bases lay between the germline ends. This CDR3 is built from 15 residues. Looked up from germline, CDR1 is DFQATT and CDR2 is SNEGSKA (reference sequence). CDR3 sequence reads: CSARDAAGNTDTQYF. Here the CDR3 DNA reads TGCAGTGCTAGAGATGCGGCGGGAAACACAGATACGCAGTATTTT.

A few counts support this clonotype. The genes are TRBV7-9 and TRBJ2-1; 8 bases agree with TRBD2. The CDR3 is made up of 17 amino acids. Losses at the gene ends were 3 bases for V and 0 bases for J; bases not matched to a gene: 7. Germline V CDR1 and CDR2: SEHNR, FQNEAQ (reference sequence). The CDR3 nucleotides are TGTGCCAGCAGCTTTAGCGGGACGCCCCTCTCCTACAATGAGCAGTTCTTC. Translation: CASSFSGTPLSYNEQFF.

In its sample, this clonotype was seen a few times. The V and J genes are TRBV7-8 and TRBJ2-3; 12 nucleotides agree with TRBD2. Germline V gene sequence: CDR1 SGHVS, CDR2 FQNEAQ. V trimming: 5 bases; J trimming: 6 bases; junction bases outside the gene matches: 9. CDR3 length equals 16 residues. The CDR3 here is CASSLQPLAGGDTQYF. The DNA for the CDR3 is TGTGCCAGCAGCCTACAGCCCCTAGCGGGAGGGGATACGCAGTATTTT.

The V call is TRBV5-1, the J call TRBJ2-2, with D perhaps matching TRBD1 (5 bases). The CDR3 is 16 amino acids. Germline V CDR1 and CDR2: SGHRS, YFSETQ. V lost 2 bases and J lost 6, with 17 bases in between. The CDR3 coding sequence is TGCGCCAGCAGCTTTGGTTCTGGGGCAAGGCCCGGGGAGCTGTTTTTT. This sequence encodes CASSFGSGARPGELFF.

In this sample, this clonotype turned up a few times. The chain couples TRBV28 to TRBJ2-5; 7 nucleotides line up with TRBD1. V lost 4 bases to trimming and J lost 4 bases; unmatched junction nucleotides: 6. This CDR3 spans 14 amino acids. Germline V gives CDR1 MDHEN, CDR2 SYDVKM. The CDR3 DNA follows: TGTGCCAGCAGTTCTCTTGAGGGGGCAGAGACCCAGTACTTC. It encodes CASSSLEGAETQYF. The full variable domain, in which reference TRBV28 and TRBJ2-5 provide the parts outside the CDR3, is DVKVTQSSRYLVKRTGEKVFLECVQDMDHENMFWYRQDPGLGLRLIYFSYDVKMKEKGDIPEGYSVSREKKERFSLILESASTNQTSMYLCASSSLEGAETQYFGPGTRLLVL.

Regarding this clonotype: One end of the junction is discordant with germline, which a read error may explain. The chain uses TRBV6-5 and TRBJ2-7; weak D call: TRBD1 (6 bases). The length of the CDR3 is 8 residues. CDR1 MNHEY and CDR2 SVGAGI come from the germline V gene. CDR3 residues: CASPDRSF. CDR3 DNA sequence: TGTGCCAGCCCCGACAGGAGCTTC.

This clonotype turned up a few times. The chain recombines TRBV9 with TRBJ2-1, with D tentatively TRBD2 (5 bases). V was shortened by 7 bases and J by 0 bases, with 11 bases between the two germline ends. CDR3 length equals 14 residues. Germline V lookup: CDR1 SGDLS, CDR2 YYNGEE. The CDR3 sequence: CASWELNSYNEQFF. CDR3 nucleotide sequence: TGTGCCAGCTGGGAGTTAAACTCCTACAATGAGCAGTTCTTC.

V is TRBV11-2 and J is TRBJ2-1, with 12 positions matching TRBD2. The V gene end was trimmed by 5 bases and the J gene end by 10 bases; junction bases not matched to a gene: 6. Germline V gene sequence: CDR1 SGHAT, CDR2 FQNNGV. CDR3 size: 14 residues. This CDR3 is CASSKTSGGKEQFF. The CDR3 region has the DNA TGTGCCAGCAGCAAGACTAGCGGGGGTAAAGAGCAGTTCTTC.

CDR3 in DNA: TGCGCCAGCAGCGCGGACAGGGGGAATGGCTACACCTTC. Translation gives CASSADRGNGYTF. The rearrangement links TRBV5-1 to TRBJ1-2, with TRBD1 matching over 10 bases. The CDR3 length is 13 residues. With V trimmed by 4 bases and J by 6 bases, 3 bases remained unmatched. CDR1 is SGHRS, CDR2 YFSETQ, per germline.

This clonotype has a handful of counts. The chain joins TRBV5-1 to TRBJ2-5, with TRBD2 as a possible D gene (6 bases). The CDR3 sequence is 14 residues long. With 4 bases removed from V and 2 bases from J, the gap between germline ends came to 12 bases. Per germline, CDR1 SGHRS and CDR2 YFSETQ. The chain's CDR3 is CASSPGEVQETQYF. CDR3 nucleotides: TGCGCCAGCAGCCCGGGGGAGGTACAAGAGACCCAGTACTTC. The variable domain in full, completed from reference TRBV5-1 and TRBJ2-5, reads KAGVTQTPRYLIKTRGQQVTLSCSPISGHRSVSWYQQTPGQGLQFLFEYFSETQRNKGNFPGRFSGRQFSNSRSEMNVSTLELGDSALYLCASSPGEVQETQYFGPGTRLLVL.

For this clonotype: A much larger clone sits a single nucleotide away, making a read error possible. CDR3 DNA: TGTGCCAGCAGTCCCTACACTGAGCAGTTCTTC. Encoded protein: CASSPYTEQFF. The chain is built from TRBV28 and TRBJ2-1; D call uncertain. CDR1 is MDHEN and CDR2 is SYDVKM in the germline V gene. CDR3 length: 11 residues. Supplemented by reference TRBV28 and TRBJ2-1, the full variable domain reads DVKVTQSSRYLVKRTGEKVFLECVQDMDHENMFWYRQDPGLGLRLIYFSYDVKMKEKGDIPEGYSVSREKKERFSLILESASTNQTSMYLCASSPYTEQFFGPGTRLTVL.

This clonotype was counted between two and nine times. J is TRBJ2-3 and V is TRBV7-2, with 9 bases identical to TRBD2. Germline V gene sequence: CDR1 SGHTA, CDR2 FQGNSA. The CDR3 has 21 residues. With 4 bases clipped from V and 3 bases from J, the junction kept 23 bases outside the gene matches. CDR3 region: CASSSRGWGLAQDTGTDTQYF. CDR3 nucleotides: TGTGCCAGCAGCTCGCGTGGATGGGGACTAGCCCAAGACACCGGGACAGATACGCAGTATTTT.

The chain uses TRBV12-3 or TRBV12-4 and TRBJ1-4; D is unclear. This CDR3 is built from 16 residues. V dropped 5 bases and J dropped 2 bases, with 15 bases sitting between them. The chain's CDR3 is CASSPPRKGTNEKLFF. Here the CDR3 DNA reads TGTGCCAGCAGTCCCCCCCGAAAGGGCACTAATGAAAAACTGTTTTTT.

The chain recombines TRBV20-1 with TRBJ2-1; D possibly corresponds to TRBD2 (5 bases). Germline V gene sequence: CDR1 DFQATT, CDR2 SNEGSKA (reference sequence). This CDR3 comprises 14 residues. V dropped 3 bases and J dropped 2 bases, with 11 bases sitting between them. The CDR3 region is CSARTTTTYNEQFF. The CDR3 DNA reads TGCAGTGCTAGGACTACGACCACCTACAATGAGCAGTTCTTC.

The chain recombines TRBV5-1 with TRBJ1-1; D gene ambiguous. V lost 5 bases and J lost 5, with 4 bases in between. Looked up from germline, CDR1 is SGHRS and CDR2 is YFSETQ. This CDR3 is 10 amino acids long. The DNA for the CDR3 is TGCGCCAGCAGGGGGACTGAAGCTTTCTTT. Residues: CASRGTEAFF.

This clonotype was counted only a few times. DNA of the CDR3: TGTGCCACCTGGGACGGAAGCTCCTACGAGCAGTACTTC. Its protein is CATWDGSSYEQYF. The chain joins TRBV3-1 to TRBJ2-7; the D call may be TRBD1 or TRBD2 (5 bases each). Germline V gene data show CDR1 as LGHDT and CDR2 as YNNKEL (reference sequence). Trimming left V 10 bases short and J 0 bases short, with 13 bases between. CDR3 length: 13 amino acids.

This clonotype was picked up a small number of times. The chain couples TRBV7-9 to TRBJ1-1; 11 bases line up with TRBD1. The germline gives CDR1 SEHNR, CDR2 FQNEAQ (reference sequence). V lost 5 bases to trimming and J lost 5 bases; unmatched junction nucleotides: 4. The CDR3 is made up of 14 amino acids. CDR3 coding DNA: TGTGCCAGCAGCGGACAGGGGGCTTGGACTGAAGCTTTCTTT. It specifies CASSGQGAWTEAFF.

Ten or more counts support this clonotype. Here the CDR3 DNA reads TGTGCCAGCAGCCCCGACAGGGGATCCACTGAAGCTTTCTTT. Translation gives CASSPDRGSTEAFF. The V call is TRBV4-2, the J call TRBJ1-1; 8 bases map to TRBD1. CDR3 length: 14 amino acids. Germline CDR1 LGHNA, CDR2 YNFKEQ. V was pared by 4 bases and J by 4 bases, with 5 bases of the junction left unmatched.

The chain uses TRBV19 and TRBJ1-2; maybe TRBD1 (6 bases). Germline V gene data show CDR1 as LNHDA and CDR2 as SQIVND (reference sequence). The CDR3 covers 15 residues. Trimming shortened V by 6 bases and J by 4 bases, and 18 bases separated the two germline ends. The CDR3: CASSPFEMTGYGYTF. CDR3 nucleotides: TGTGCCAGTAGCCCCTTCGAGATGACAGGCTATGGCTACACCTTC.

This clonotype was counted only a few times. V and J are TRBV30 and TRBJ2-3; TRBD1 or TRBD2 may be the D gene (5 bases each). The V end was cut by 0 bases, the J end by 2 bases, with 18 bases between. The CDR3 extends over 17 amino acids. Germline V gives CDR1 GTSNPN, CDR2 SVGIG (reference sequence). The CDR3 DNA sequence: TGTGCCTGGAGTGTACCCCCGGGACGGCAATACACAGATACGCAGTATTTT. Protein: CAWSVPPGRQYTDTQYF.

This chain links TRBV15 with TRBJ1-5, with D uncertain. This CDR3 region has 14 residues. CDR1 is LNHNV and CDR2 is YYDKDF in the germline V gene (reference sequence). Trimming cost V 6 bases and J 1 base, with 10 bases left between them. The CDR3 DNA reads TGTGCCACCAGGCTAGGAGGGAGCAATCAGCCCCAGCATTTT. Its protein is CATRLGGSNQPQHF. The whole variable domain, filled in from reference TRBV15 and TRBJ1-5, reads DAMVIQNPRYQVTQFGKPVTLSCSQTLNHNVMYWYQQKSSQAPKLLFHYYDKDFNNEADTPDNFQSRRPNTSFCFLDIRSPGLGDTAMYLCATRLGGSNQPQHFGDGTRLSIL.

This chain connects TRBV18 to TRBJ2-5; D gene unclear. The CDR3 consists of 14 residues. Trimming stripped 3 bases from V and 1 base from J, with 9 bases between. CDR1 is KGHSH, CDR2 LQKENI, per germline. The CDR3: CASSPSRGQETQYF. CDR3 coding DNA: TGTGCCAGCTCACCCTCCCGTGGCCAAGAGACCCAGTACTTC.

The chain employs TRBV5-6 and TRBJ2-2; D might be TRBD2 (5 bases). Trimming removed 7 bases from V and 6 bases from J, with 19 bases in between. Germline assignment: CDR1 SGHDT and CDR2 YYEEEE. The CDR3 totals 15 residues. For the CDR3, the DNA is TGTGCCAGCCTCCAGTCCCCTAGCTTGCCCGGGGAGCTGTTTTTT. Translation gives CASLQSPSLPGELFF.

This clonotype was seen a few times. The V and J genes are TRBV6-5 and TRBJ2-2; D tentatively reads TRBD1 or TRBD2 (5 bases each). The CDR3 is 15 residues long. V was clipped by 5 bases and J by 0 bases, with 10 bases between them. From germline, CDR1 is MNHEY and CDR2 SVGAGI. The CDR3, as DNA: TGTGCCAGCAGTACTAGGGGATCGAACACCGGGGAGCTGTTTTTT. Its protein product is CASSTRGSNTGELFF.

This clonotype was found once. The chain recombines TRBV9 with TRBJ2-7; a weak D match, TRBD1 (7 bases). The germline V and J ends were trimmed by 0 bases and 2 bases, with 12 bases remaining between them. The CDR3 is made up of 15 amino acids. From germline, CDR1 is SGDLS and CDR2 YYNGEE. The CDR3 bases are TGTGCCAGCAGCGTAGGGAGGGGGCCCCCCTACGAGCAGTACTTC. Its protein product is CASSVGRGPPYEQYF.

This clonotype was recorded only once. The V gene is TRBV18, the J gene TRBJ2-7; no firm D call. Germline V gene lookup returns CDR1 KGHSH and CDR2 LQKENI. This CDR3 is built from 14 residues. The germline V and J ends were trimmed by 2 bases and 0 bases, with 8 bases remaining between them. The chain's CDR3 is CASSPGVVSYEQYF. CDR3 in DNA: TGTGCCAGCTCACCAGGAGTGGTCTCCTACGAGCAGTACTTC.

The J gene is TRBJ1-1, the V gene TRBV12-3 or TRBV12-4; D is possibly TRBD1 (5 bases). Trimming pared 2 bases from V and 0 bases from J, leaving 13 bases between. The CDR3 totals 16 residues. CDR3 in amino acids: CASSLPAGTVNTEAFF. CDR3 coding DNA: TGTGCCAGCAGTTTACCAGCCGGGACGGTGAACACTGAAGCTTTCTTT.

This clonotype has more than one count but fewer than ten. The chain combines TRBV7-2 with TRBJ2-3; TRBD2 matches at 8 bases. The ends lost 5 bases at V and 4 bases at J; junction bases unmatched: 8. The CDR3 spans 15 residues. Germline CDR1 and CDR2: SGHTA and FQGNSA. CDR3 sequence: CASSPRAGVADTQYF. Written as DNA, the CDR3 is TGTGCCAGCAGCCCAAGAGCGGGAGTAGCAGATACGCAGTATTTT.